These 26 T cell receptor beta chains were sequenced from one sample in a study of spatial heterogeneity in lung cancer. Regarding the study as a whole: Higher tumor mutation counts went along with higher counts of expanded intratumoral alpha and beta TCRs.

As to time point: sample taken at primary tumor resection. These receptors have no identified antigens. Each CDR3 protein gets one entry after TCRdb re-called the 5' RACE reads with MiXCR. The sample records 5,800 or so distinct CDR3 sequences, roughly 12% being singletons. Sequenced material: lung tumor tissue, taken at surgery. These receptors were taken from a female donor with early-stage non-small cell lung cancer.

This clonotype ranks as medium-sized. The chain has TRBV7-8 and TRBJ2-7; 7 bases are a match to TRBD2. V shed 5 bases and J 2 bases; nucleotides not matched to a gene: 9. Germline V gives CDR1 SGHVS, CDR2 FQNEAQ. The CDR3 consists of 15 residues. This CDR3 reads CASSVRERGPYEQYV. The CDR3 DNA reads as TGTGCCAGCAGCGTCCGCGAGCGGGGACCCTACGAGCAGTACGTC.

The V gene is TRBV7-9, the J gene TRBJ2-1; D is unresolved. The germline CDR1 and CDR2 sequences are SEHNR and FQNEAQ (reference sequence). The ends were cut back, 5 bases at V and 8 bases at J, with 10 bases in the middle. The CDR3 runs 12 residues. In nucleotides, the CDR3 is TGTGCCAGCAGCCTGGCCGGTTATGAGCAGTTCTTC. Translation: CASSLAGYEQFF. The entire variable domain, with the rest obtained from reference TRBV7-9 and TRBJ2-1, is as follows: DTGVSQNPRHKITKRGQNVTFRCDPISEHNRLYWYRQTLGQGPEFLTYFQNEAQLEKSRLLSDRFSAERPKGSFSTLEIQRTEQGDSAMYLCASSLAGYEQFFGPGTRLTVL.

This clonotype came up many times. The chain is built from TRBV19 and TRBJ1-5; 9 bases are shared with TRBD1. CDR1 is LNHDA, CDR2 SQIVND, per germline (reference sequence). Trimming took 1 base from V and 7 from J; bases not matched to a gene: 5. CDR3 size: 15 residues. The CDR3 sequence: CASSIGGTGRQPQHF. The CDR3 coding sequence is TGTGCCAGTAGTATAGGGGGGACAGGGAGGCAGCCCCAGCATTTT.

Notes on this clonotype: This CDR3 is missing its conserved last phenylalanine or tryptophan, likely due to a read error. It is unclear where the CDR3 begins or ends on the DNA, so no DNA is shown, and the CDR3 is as TCRdb lists it. V is TRBV23-1 and J is TRBJ1-1; the D call of TRBD1 is as the table states it, not checked on the DNA. TRBV23-1 is annotated as an ORF whose role is uncertain. With termini counted, the CDR3 has 14 amino acids. The CDR3: CASSQSRDRGSSFL.

At least ten counts were recorded for this clonotype. The chain carries TRBV6-1 and TRBJ1-6, with TRBD1 identical over 8 bases. The length of the CDR3 is 12 residues. Germline V gives CDR1 MNHNS, CDR2 SASEGT. Trimming at V came to 6 bases and at J to 8 bases, leaving 0 bases not matched to a gene. DNA for the CDR3: TGTGCCAGCAGGGACAGGGATTCACCCCTCCACTTT. Its translation is CASRDRDSPLHF.

This clonotype is medium-sized. The V gene is TRBV10-3, the J gene TRBJ2-3; 14 positions agree with TRBD2. Trimming cost V 6 bases and J 3 bases; bases outside gene matches: 14. The CDR3 contains 19 residues. CDR1 is ENHRY and CDR2 is SYGVKD in the germline V gene. In DNA, the CDR3 is TGTGCCATCAGGGAGACAACGGGACTAGCGGGAGTGGGTACAGATACGCAGTATTTT. Translation: CAIRETTGLAGVGTDTQYF.

The rearrangement uses TRBV7-2 and TRBJ1-3, with 7 bases identical to TRBD1. CDR3 length: 16 amino acids. The trim removed 3 bases at V and 0 bases at J, leaving 5 bases unmatched. Per the germline V gene, CDR1 is SGHTA and CDR2 is FQGNSA. CDR3 nucleotide sequence: TGTGCCAGCAGCTTCCGGACAGGTTCCTCTGGAAACACCATATATTTT. Its protein product is CASSFRTGSSGNTIYF.

This clonotype is classed as medium-sized. The chain couples TRBV18 to TRBJ2-3, with D perhaps matching TRBD2 (5 bases). CDR3 length: 16 amino acids. Germline CDR1 KGHSH, CDR2 LQKENI. The V end was cut by 3 bases, the J end by 0 bases, with 13 bases between. Written as DNA, the CDR3 is TGTGCCAGCTCACCGTTGCTCGGACTCAGCACAGATACGCAGTATTTT. The encoded protein is CASSPLLGLSTDTQYF.

This clonotype was recorded at least ten times. The chain employs TRBV7-2 and TRBJ2-1; tentatively, D is TRBD2 (6 bases). Germline V CDR1 and CDR2: SGHTA, FQGNSA. The CDR3 consists of 16 residues. The V end was cut by 1 base, the J end by 6 bases, with 16 bases between. The chain's CDR3 is CASSLVFGTPRNEQFF. In DNA, the CDR3 is TGTGCCAGCAGCTTAGTCTTCGGGACTCCTCGCAATGAGCAGTTCTTC.

The chain is built from TRBV4-3 and TRBJ2-1, with 8 positions matching TRBD2. The J segment lost 6 bases and the V segment lost 6 bases, leaving 7 bases of the junction unmatched. Per the germline V gene, CDR1 is LGHNA and CDR2 is YSLEER. The CDR3 contains 14 residues. CDR3 residues: CASSHSGKANEQFF. CDR3 coding DNA: TGCGCCAGCAGTCATAGCGGGAAAGCCAATGAGCAGTTCTTC.

Judged by abundance, this clonotype is medium-sized (0.01 to 0.1%). The gene calls are TRBV5-1 and TRBJ2-3, with 10 bases fitting TRBD2. The trim removed 2 bases at V and 2 bases at J, leaving 2 bases unmatched. CDR1 SGHRS and CDR2 YFSETQ come from the germline V gene. The CDR3 sequence is 15 residues long. The chain's CDR3 is CASSLTSGTTDTQYF. The DNA of the CDR3 is TGCGCCAGCAGCTTAACTAGCGGGACCACAGATACGCAGTATTTT.

This clonotype counts as medium-sized. V gene TRBV12-3 or TRBV12-4 combines with J gene TRBJ2-3; D tentatively reads TRBD1 or TRBD2 (6 bases each). This CDR3 has 17 amino acids. V lost 5 bases, J lost 5 bases, and 23 bases lay in between. CDR3 sequence (DNA): TGTGCCAGCAGTCCCCGGGGTAGCGGCAGGGGTGGAGATACGCAGTATTTT. This encodes CASSPRGSGRGGDTQYF.

This clonotype qualifies as medium-sized (0.01 to 0.1%). The chain recombines TRBV20-1 with TRBJ2-1; D call uncertain. Germline values: CDR1 DFQATT, CDR2 SNEGSKA (reference sequence). This CDR3 spans 13 amino acids. Trimming shortened V by 1 base and J by 6 bases, and 10 bases separated the two germline ends. CDR3 loop: CSARAPRGNEQFF. DNA for the CDR3: TGCAGTGCTAGAGCCCCTCGCGGCAATGAGCAGTTCTTC.

Relative to its sample, this clonotype is medium-sized (0.01 to 0.1%). The chain has TRBV5-4 and TRBJ2-5; possible D gene TRBD2, 6 bases. V gave up 2 bases and J gave up 5 bases, with 10 bases separating them. This CDR3 contains 13 residues. In germline, CDR1 is SGHNT, CDR2 YYREEE (reference sequence). In DNA form, the CDR3 reads TGTGCCAGCAGCTTACAGGCGGGGGAGACCCAGTACTTC. This gives the protein CASSLQAGETQYF.

This clonotype was detected many times. This sequence joins TRBV27 and TRBJ2-5; possibly TRBD1 for D (5 bases). V lost 5 bases and J lost 0, with 16 bases in between. The CDR3 is made up of 16 amino acids. Germline V CDR1 and CDR2: MNHEY, SMNVEV (reference sequence). The CDR3 sequence: CASSRQQDLYQETQYF. The CDR3 DNA is TGTGCCAGCAGTCGTCAACAGGACCTGTACCAAGAGACCCAGTACTTC.

The chain joins TRBV20-1 to TRBJ2-1; the match to TRBD2 covers 7 bases. CDR1 and CDR2 (germline): DFQATT, SNEGSKA (reference sequence). The CDR3 is 13 residues long. V shed 6 bases, J shed 8 bases, and the junction held 10 bases outside the gene matches. CDR3 sequence: CSAPALAGHEQFF. The DNA for the CDR3 is TGCAGTGCCCCGGCCTTAGCGGGTCATGAGCAGTTCTTC.

This clonotype is termed medium-sized (0.01 to 0.1%). The chain uses TRBV20-1 and TRBJ1-1, with D possibly TRBD1 on 5 matching bases. Germline V CDR1 and CDR2: DFQATT, SNEGSKA (reference sequence). V lost 2 bases and J 4 bases, leaving 26 bases between the germline ends. The CDR3 extends over 18 amino acids. CDR3: CSARSALRRQGRSTEAFF. The CDR3 nucleotides read TGCAGTGCTAGATCCGCCCTACGGCGGCAGGGAAGGAGCACTGAAGCTTTCTTT.

This clonotype is labeled medium-sized. This sequence joins TRBV24-1 and TRBJ2-2, with TRBD1 matching over 7 bases. V gave up 2 bases and J gave up 4 bases; unmatched junction bases: 6. CDR1 KGHDR and CDR2 SFDVKD come from the germline V gene. The CDR3 contains 16 residues. The CDR3 DNA reads TGTGCCACCAGTGATTCGCGACAGGGATTCACCGGGGAGCTGTTTTTT. Its translation is CATSDSRQGFTGELFF.

This clonotype ranks as medium-sized. The V gene is TRBV7-2, the J gene TRBJ1-5, with D possibly being TRBD1 (5 bases). Germline CDR1 reads SGHTA; CDR2 reads FQGNSA. The CDR3 is 13 amino acids. The V end lost 5 bases, the J end lost 6 bases, and 11 bases lay between the germline ends. The CDR3 bases are TGTGCCAGCAGCCCTAATCAGGGTCAGCCCCAGCATTTT. Its protein product is CASSPNQGQPQHF.

In this sample, this clonotype turned up many times. The V call is TRBV5-8, the J call TRBJ2-5, with D perhaps matching TRBD1 (6 bases). The CDR3 runs 12 residues. Looked up from germline, CDR1 is SGHTS and CDR2 is YDEGEE. V dropped 0 bases and J dropped 7 bases, with 7 bases sitting between them. CDR3 sequence reads: CASSLVGGTQYF. In DNA form, the CDR3 reads TGTGCCAGCAGCTTGGTAGGGGGGACCCAGTACTTC. Based on the CDR3 plus reference TRBV5-8 and TRBJ2-5, the full variable domain is EAGVTQSPTHLIKTRGQQATLRCSPISGHTSVYWYQQALGLGLQFLLWYDEGEERNRGNFPPRFSGRQFPNYSSELNVNALELEDSALYLCASSLVGGTQYFGPGTRLLVL.

This clonotype is categorized as medium-sized. The genes are TRBV25-1 and TRBJ2-3; D is perhaps TRBD2 (5 bases). The germline V gene has CDR1 MGHDK and CDR2 SYGVNS. V was pared by 0 bases and J by 4 bases, with 14 bases between. This CDR3 region has 16 residues. The CDR3 loop reads CASSEYRFPEADTQYF. CDR3 coding DNA: TGTGCCAGCAGTGAATATCGATTCCCGGAGGCAGATACGCAGTATTTT.

This clonotype is medium-sized. V is TRBV9 and J is TRBJ2-2; unclear D gene. The V end was cut by 0 bases, the J end by 7 bases, with 4 bases between. This CDR3 contains 12 residues. CDR1 is SGDLS, CDR2 YYNGEE, per germline. The CDR3 sequence is CASSVVSGELFF. CDR3 sequence (DNA): TGTGCCAGCAGCGTAGTAAGCGGGGAGCTGTTTTTT.

This clonotype is categorized as medium-sized. The V and J genes are TRBV28 and TRBJ2-7, with D uncertain. The germline V gene has CDR1 MDHEN and CDR2 SYDVKM. V dropped 5 bases and J dropped 3 bases, with 8 bases sitting between them. This CDR3 spans 12 amino acids. CDR3 sequence reads: CASSLIFYEQYF. The CDR3, as DNA: TGTGCCAGCAGTCTTATCTTCTACGAGCAGTACTTC.

By frequency in the sample, this clonotype is medium-sized. The V call is TRBV5-4, the J call TRBJ1-5, with D tentatively TRBD1 (5 bases). V shed 1 base and J shed 5 bases, with 10 bases lying between them. Germline-derived CDR1 and CDR2 are SGHNT and YYREEE (reference sequence). The CDR3 is 14 residues long. The CDR3 reads CASSLWGGDQPQHF. CDR3 sequence (DNA): TGTGCCAGCAGCTTGTGGGGCGGTGATCAGCCCCAGCATTTT.

Many counts were recorded for this clonotype. CDR3 bases: TGTGCCAGCAGGGACAGGGGAGAACTGGCTTATGGCTACACCTTC. It codes for CASRDRGELAYGYTF. V is TRBV6-1 and J is TRBJ1-2, with 9 bases identical to TRBD1. This CDR3 has 15 residues. Germline V gives CDR1 MNHNS, CDR2 SASEGT. V lost 6 bases to trimming and J lost 5 bases; unmatched junction nucleotides: 10.

This clonotype is judged medium-sized. The V gene is TRBV7-9, the J gene TRBJ1-5, with 8 bases fitting TRBD1. The CDR3 length is 13 residues. V was pared by 8 bases and J by 2 bases, with 2 bases of the junction left unmatched. Germline V CDR1 and CDR2: SEHNR, FQNEAQ (reference sequence). This chain's CDR3 is CASRGQGNQPQHF. The CDR3 nucleotides are TGTGCCAGCCGGGGACAGGGCAATCAGCCCCAGCATTTT. Variable domain in full (rest from reference TRBV7-9 and TRBJ1-5): DTGVSQNPRHKITKRGQNVTFRCDPISEHNRLYWYRQTLGQGPEFLTYFQNEAQLEKSRLLSDRFSAERPKGSFSTLEIQRTEQGDSAMYLCASRGQGNQPQHFGDGTRLSIL.